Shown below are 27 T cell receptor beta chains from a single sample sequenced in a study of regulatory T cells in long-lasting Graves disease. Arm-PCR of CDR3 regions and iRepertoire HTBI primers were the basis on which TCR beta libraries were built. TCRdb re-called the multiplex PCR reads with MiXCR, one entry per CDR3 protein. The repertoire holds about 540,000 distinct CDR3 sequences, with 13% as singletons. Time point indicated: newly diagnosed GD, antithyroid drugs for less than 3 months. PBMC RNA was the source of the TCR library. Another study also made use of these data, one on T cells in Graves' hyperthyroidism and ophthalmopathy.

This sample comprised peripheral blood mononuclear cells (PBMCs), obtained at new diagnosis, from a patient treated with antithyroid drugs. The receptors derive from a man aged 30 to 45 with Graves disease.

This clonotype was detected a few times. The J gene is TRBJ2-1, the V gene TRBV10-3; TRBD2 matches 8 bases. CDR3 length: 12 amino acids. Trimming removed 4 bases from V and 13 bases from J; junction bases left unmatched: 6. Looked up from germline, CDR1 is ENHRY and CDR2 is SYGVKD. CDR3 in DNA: TGTGCCATCAGTGGGGAAGCGGGAGAACAGTTCTTC. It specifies CAISGEAGEQFF.

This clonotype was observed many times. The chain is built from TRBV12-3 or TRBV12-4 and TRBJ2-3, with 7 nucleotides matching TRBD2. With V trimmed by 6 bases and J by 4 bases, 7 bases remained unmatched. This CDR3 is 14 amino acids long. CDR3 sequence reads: CASRYPGRPDTQYF. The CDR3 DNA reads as TGTGCCAGCAGGTACCCCGGGAGGCCAGATACGCAGTATTTT.

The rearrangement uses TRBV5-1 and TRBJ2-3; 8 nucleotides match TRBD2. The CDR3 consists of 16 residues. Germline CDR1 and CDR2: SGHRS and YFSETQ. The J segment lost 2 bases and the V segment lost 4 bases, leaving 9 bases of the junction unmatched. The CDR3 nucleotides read TGCGCCAGCAGCCTGGGCCGGGGGGGGATCACAGATACGCAGTATTTT. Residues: CASSLGRGGITDTQYF.

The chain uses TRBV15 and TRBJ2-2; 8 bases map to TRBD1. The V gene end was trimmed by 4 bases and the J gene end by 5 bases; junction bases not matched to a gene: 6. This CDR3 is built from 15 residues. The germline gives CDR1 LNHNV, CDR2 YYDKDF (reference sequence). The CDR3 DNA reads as TGTGCCACCAGCAAGGGGACAGGAGGGACCGGGGAGCTGTTTTTT. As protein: CATSKGTGGTGELFF.

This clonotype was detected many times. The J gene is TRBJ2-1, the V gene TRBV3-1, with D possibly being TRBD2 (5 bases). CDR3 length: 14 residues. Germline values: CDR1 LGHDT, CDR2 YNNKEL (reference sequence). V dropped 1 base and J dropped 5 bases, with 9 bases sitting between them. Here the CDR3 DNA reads TGTGCCAGCAGCCAAGGGGAGCGGCACAATGAGCAGTTCTTC. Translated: CASSQGERHNEQFF.

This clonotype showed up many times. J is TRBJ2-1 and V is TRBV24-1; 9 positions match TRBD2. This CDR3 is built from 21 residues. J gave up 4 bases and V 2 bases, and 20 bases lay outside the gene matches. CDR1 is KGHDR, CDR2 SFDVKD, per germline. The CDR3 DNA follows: TGTGCCACCAGTGATTCAGGGGCTAGCGGGAACCCTCCAGAAAGATACAATGAGCAGTTCTTC. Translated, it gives CATSDSGASGNPPERYNEQFF.

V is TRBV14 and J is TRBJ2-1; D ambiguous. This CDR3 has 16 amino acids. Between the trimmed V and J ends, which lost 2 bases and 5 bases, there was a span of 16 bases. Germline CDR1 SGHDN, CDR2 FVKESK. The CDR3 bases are TGTGCCAGCAGCCAATTTAGGGCTCGAATTGACAATGAGCAGTTCTTC. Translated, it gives CASSQFRARIDNEQFF.

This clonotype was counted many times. This CDR3 is CASSLGSVTTGELFF. Written as DNA, the CDR3 is TGTGCCAGCAGCTTAGGATCGGTTACCACCGGGGAGCTGTTTTTT. The chain employs TRBV7-9 and TRBJ2-2; D unclear. The CDR3 consists of 15 residues. The ends were cut back, 1 base at V and 4 bases at J, with 10 bases in the middle. Germline V CDR1 and CDR2: SEHNR, FQNEAQ (reference sequence).

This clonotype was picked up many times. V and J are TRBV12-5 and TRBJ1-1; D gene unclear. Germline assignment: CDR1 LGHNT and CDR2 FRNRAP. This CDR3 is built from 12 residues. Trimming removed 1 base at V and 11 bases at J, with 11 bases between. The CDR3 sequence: CASGLDHPGAFF. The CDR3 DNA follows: TGTGCTAGTGGTTTGGACCACCCGGGGGCTTTCTTT.

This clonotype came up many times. The chain's CDR3 is CASSLRGTAPSTDTQYF. DNA for the CDR3: TGTGCCAGCAGCTTGAGGGGGACAGCCCCTAGCACAGATACGCAGTATTTT. This sequence joins TRBV5-4 and TRBJ2-3, with 7 bases that match TRBD1. This CDR3 is built from 17 residues. Germline CDR1 and CDR2: SGHNT and YYREEE (reference sequence). J gave up 0 bases and V 1 base, and 8 bases lay outside the gene matches. Combining the CDR3 with reference TRBV5-4 and TRBJ2-3 gives the whole variable domain ETGVTQSPTHLIKTRGQQVTLRCSSQSGHNTVSWYQQALGQGPQFIFQYYREEENGRGNFPPRFSGLQFPNYSSELNVNALELDDSALYLCASSLRGTAPSTDTQYFGPGTRLTVL.

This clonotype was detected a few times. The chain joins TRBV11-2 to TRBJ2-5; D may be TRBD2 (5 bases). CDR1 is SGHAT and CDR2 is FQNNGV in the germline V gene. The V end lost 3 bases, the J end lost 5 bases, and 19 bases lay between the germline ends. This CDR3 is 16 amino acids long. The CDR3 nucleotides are TGTGCCAGCAGCTTGATTGAGGCCCCTCGCGGGGAGACCCAGTACTTC. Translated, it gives CASSLIEAPRGETQYF.

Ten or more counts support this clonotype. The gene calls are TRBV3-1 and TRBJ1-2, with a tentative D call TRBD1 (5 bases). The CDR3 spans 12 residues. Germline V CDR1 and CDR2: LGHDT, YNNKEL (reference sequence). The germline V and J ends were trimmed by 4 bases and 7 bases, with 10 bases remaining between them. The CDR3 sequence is CASSRDLGGYTF. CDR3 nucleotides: TGTGCCAGCAGCCGGGACCTTGGTGGCTACACCTTC. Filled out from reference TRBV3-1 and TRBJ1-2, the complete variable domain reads DTAVSQTPKYLVTQMGNDKSIKCEQNLGHDTMYWYKQDSKKFLKIMFSYNNKELIINETVPNRFSPKSPDKAHLNLHINSLELGDSAVYFCASSRDLGGYTFGSGTRLTVV.

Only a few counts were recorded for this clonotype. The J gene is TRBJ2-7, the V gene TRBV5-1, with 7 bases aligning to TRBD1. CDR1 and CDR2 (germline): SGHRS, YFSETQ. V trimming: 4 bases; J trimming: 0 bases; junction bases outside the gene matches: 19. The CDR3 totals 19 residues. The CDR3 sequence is CASSLNVRDSATFSYEQYF. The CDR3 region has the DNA TGCGCCAGCAGCCTTAACGTCCGGGACAGCGCAACCTTCTCCTACGAGCAGTACTTC.

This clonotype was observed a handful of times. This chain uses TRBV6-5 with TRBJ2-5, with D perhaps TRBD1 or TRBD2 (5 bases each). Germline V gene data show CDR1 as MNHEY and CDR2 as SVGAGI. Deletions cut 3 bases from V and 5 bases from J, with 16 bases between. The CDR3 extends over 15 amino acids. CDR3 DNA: TGTGCCAGCAGTTATCACTCAGTGAGGGACGAGACCCAGTACTTC. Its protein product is CASSYHSVRDETQYF.

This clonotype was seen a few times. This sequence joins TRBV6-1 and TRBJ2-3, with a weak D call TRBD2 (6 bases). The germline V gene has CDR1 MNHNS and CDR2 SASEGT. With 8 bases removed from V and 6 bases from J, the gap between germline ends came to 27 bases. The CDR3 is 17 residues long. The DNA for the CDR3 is TGTGCCAGCGGCAAATTCAAGAGGGCCCGACTAGAGGATACGCAGTATTTT. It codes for CASGKFKRARLEDTQYF.

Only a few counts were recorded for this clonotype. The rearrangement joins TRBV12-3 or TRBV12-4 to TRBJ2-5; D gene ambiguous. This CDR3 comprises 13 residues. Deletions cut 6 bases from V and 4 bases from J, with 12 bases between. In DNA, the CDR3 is TGTGCCAGCAGCCATGATGGACGAGAGACCCAGTACTTC. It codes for CASSHDGRETQYF.

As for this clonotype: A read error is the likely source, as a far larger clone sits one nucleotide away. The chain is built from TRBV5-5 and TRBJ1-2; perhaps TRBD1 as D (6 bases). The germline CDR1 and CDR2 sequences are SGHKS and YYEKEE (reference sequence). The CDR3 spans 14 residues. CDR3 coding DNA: TGCGCCAGCAGCGTAGGGACACCTAACTATGGCCACACCTTC. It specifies CASSVGTPNYGHTF. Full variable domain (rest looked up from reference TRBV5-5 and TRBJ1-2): DAGVTQSPTHLIKTRGQQVTLRCSPISGHKSVSWYQQVLGQGPQFIFQYYEKEERGRGNFPDRFSARQFPNYSSELNVNALLLGDSALYLCASSVGTPNYGHTFGSGTRLTVV.

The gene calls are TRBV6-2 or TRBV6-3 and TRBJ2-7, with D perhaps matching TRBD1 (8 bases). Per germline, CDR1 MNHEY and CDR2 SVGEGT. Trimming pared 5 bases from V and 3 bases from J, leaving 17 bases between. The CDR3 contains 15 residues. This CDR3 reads CASSEWTGRGYEQYF. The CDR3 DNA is TGTGCCAGCAGTGAATGGACAGGGAGGGGCTACGAGCAGTACTTC.

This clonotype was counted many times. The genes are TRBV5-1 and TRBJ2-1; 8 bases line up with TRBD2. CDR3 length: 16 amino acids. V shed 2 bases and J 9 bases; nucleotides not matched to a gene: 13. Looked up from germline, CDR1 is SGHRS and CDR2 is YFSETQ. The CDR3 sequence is CASSLSGTRGGVEQFF. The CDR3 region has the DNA TGCGCCAGCAGCTTATCCGGGACTAGGGGGGGTGTTGAGCAGTTCTTC.

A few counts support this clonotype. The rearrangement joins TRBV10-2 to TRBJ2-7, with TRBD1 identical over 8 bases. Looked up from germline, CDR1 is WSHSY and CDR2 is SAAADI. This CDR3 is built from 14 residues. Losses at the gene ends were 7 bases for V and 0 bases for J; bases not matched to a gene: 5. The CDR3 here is CASNPQGASYEQYF. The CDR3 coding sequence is TGCGCCAGCAATCCCCAGGGGGCCTCCTACGAGCAGTACTTC.

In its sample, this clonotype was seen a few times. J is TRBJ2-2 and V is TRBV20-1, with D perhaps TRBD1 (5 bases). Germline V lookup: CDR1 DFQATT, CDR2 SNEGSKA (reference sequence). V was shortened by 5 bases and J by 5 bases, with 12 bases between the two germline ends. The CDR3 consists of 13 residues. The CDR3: CSALGQGTGELFF. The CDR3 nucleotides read TGCAGTGCTTTGGGGCAGGGAACCGGGGAGCTGTTTTTT.

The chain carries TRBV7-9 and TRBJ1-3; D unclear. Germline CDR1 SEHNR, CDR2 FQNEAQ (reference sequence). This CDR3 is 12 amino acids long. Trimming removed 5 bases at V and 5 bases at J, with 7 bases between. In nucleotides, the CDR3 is TGTGCCAGCAGCCCCACACGAAACACCATATATTTT. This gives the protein CASSPTRNTIYF.

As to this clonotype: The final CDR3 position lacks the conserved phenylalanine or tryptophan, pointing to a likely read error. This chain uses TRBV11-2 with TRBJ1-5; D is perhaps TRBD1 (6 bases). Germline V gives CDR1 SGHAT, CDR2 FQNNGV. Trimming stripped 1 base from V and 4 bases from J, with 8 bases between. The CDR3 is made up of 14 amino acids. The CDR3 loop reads CASSLGGANQPQHS. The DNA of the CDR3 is TGTGCCAGCAGCTTAGGGGGGGCGAATCAGCCCCAGCATTCT.

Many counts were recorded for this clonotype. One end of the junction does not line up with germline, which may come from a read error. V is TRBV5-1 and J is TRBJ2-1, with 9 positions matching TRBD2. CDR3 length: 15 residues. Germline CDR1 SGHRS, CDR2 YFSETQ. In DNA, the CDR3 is TGTGCCAGCAGCTTGACTAGCGGTTCGTACAATGAGCAGTTCTTC. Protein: CASSLTSGSYNEQFF.

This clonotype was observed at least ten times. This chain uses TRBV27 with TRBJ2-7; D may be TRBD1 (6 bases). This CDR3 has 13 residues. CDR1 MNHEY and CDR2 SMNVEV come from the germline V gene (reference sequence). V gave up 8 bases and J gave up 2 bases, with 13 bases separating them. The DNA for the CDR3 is TGTGCCAGCGGATCGGACAGAGCCTACGAGCAGTACTTC. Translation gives CASGSDRAYEQYF.

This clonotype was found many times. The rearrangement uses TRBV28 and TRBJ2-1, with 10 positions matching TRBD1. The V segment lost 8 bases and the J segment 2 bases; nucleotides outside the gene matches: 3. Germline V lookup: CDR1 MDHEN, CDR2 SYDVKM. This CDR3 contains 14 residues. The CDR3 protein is CASAGTGAYNEQFF. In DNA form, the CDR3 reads TGTGCCAGCGCCGGGACAGGGGCCTACAATGAGCAGTTCTTC.

The CDR3 nucleotides are TGTGCCAGTAGTCCGTTGACAGGGGATGGAAACACCATATATTTT. Amino acid sequence: CASSPLTGDGNTIYF. The chain joins TRBV19 to TRBJ1-3; 8 bases match TRBD1. J gave up 3 bases and V 5 bases, and 6 bases lay outside the gene matches. Germline V gives CDR1 LNHDA, CDR2 SQIVND (reference sequence). The CDR3 length is 15 residues. Full variable domain (missing parts from reference TRBV19 and TRBJ1-3): DGGITQSPKYLFRKEGQNVTLSCEQNLNHDAMYWYRQDPGQGLRLIYYSQIVNDFQKGDIAEGYSVSREKKESFPLTVTSAQKNPTAFYLCASSPLTGDGNTIYFGEGSWLTVV.